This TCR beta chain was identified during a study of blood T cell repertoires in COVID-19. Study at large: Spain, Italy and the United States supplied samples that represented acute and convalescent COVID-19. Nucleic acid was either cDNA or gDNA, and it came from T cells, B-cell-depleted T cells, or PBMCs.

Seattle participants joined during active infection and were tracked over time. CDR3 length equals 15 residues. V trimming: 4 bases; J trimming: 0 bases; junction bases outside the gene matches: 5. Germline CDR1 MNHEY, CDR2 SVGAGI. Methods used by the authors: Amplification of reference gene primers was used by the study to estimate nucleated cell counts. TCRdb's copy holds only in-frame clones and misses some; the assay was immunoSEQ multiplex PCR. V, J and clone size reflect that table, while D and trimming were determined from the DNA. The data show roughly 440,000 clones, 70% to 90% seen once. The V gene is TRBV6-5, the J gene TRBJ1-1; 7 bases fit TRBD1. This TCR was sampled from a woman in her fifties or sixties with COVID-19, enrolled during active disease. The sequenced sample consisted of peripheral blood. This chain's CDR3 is CASSSPGQLNTEAFF. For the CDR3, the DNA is TGTGCCAGCAGTTCCCCGGGACAGCTGAACACTGAAGCTTTCTTT.